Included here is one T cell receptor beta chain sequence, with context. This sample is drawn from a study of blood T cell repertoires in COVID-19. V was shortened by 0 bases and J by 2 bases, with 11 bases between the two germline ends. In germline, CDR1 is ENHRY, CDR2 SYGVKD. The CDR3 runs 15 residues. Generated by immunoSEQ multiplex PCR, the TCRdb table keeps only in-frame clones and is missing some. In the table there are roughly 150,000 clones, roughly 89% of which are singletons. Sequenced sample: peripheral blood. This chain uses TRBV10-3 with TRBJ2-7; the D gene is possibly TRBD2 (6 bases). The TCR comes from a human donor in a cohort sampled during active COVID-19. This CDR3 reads CAISESAGLTYEQYF. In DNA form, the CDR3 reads TGTGCCATCAGTGAGTCTGCGGGGTTGACCTACGAGCAGTACTTC.